This TCR beta chain emerged from a study of blood T cell repertoires in COVID-19. Study details: From the United States, Italy and Spain came samples of acute and convalescent COVID-19.

Original data processing: Estimation of nucleated cell counts relied on the amplification of reference gene primers. Profiled with immunoSEQ multiplex PCR; TCRdb holds only in-frame clones, not every one. The V and J calls and clone size were taken over from that table, and D and trimming were inferred from the DNA. The data contain about 97,000 clones, around 87% of them singletons. The CDR3 is 16 amino acids. Germline values: CDR1 MDHEN, CDR2 SYDVKM. The V gene end was trimmed by 5 bases and the J gene end by 4 bases; junction bases not matched to a gene: 7. The genes are TRBV28 and TRBJ1-6, with TRBD1 matching 8 bases. This TCR came from a human donor in a cohort sampled during active COVID-19. The sample comprised peripheral blood. CDR3 in DNA: TGTGCCAGCAGTCCCGCAGGGGGCGGGTATAATTCACCCCTCCACTTT. This encodes CASSPAGGGYNSPLHF.